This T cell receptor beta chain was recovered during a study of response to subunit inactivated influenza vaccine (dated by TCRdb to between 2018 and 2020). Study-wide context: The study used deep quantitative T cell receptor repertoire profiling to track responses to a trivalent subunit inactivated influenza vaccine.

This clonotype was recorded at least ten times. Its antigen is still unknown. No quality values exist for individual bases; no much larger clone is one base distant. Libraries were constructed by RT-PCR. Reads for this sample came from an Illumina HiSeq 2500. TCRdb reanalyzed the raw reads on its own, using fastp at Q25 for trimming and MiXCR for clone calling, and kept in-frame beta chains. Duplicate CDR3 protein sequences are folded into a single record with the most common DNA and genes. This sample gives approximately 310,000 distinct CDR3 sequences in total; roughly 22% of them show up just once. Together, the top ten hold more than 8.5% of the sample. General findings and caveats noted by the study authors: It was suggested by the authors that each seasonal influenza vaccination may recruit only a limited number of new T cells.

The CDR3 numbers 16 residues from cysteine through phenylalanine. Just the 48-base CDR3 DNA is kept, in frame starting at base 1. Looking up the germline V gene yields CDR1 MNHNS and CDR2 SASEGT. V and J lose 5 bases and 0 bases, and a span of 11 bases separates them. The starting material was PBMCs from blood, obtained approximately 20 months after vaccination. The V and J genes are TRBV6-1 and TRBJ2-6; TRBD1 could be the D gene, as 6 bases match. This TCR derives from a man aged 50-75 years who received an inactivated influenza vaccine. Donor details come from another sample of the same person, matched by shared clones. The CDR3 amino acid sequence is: CASSLDRYSGANVLTF. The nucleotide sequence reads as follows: TGTGCCAGCAGTCTTGACAGGTACTCTGGGGCCAACGTCCTGACTTTC.